This T cell receptor (beta chain) was identified during a study of molecular identifiers for immune sequencing clone quantification. Whole-study results and caveats: Among effectors, clones above 20 RNA copies held over 97% of molecules; among naive cells, under 1%. Reportedly, one cell's Jurkat TCR RNA was detected within 1,100,000 naive CD8 cells.

Each CDR3 protein is one row after TCRdb ran MiXCR on the PCR reads. The table shows approximately 59,000 distinct CDR3 sequences, with roughly 20% occurring only once. The CDR3 runs 21 residues. The germline V and J ends were trimmed by 1 base and 0 bases, with 25 bases remaining between them. Germline CDR1 and CDR2: SGHVS and FQNEAQ. This clonotype was found many times. Antigen: not known. This clonotype was obtained from a human donor in good health. Some libraries in this study had Jurkat cell RNA spiked in. Material for sequencing was naive CD8+ T cells from blood, with Jurkat cell RNA spiked in. Regarding subset: FACS-sorted CD8+CD4-CCR7+CD45RA+ naive T cells. The V gene is TRBV7-8, the J gene TRBJ2-1; D might be TRBD2 (6 bases). This chain's CDR3 is CASSLGVTSSLGSSSYNEQFF. CDR3 nucleotide sequence: TGTGCCAGCAGCTTAGGGGTGACTAGTAGTCTTGGGTCAAGCTCCTACAATGAGCAGTTCTTC.